The rows below give T cell receptor beta chains drawn from one sample of a study of cytomegalovirus exposure and HLA in healthy donors. The data were produced by immunoSEQ multiplex PCR, yet TCRdb's version contains in-frame clones alone and is incomplete. The table shows approximately 190,000 clones, with over 80% occurring only once. The material sequenced was PBMCs. The receptors were gathered from a man aged 25 to 45 in good health and CMV-seronegative. Each CDR3 is given with its conserved first and last residue. D genes are given only for firm matches. Clone size is given for some rows only: seen once, a few or many times, or a class if the clone is expanded.

d_call: NA; v_call: TRBV6-4; j_call: TRBJ2-2; clone_size: NA; cdr3_aa: CASSVLPWSGELFF; cdr3_nt: TGTGCCAGCAGTGTGCTCCCCTGGAGTGGGGAGCTGTTTTTT
d_call: NA; v_call: TRBV5-1; j_call: TRBJ1-1; clone_size: NA; cdr3_aa: CASREPQDTGAFF; cdr3_nt: TGCGCCAGCCGCGAACCTCAGGACACTGGGGCTTTCTTT
d_call: NA; v_call: TRBV6-4; j_call: TRBJ2-3; clone_size: NA; cdr3_aa: CASSDSGALGDTQYF; cdr3_nt: TGTGCCAGCAGTGACTCGGGGGCCTTGGGAGATACGCAGTATTTT
d_call: TRBD2; v_call: TRBV2; j_call: TRBJ2-3; clone_size: NA; cdr3_aa: CAIAAGGRGDTQYF; cdr3_nt: TGTGCCATAGCAGCGGGGGGGCGTGGAGATACGCAGTATTTT
d_call: NA; v_call: TRBV6-1; j_call: TRBJ2-7; clone_size: NA; cdr3_aa: CASSEEWGLSYEQYF; cdr3_nt: TGTGCCAGCAGTGAAGAGTGGGGGCTTTCCTACGAGCAGTACTTC
d_call: NA; v_call: TRBV7-6; j_call: TRBJ2-1; clone_size: NA; cdr3_aa: CASTQGGDEQFF; cdr3_nt: TGTGCCAGCACACAGGGTGGGGATGAGCAGTTCTTC
d_call: TRBD1; v_call: TRBV5-1; j_call: TRBJ1-1; clone_size: NA; cdr3_aa: CASSEGQGNTEAFF; cdr3_nt: TGCGCCAGCAGCGAAGGACAGGGAAACACTGAAGCTTTCTTT
d_call: TRBD2; v_call: TRBV2; j_call: TRBJ2-3; clone_size: NA; cdr3_aa: CASSLLADGDTQYF; cdr3_nt: TGTGCCAGCAGTCTCCTAGCGGACGGAGATACGCAGTATTTT
d_call: NA; v_call: TRBV19; j_call: TRBJ2-6; clone_size: NA; cdr3_aa: CASSHSSGANVLTF; cdr3_nt: TGTGCCAGTAGTCACAGCTCTGGGGCCAACGTCCTGACTTTC
d_call: NA; v_call: TRBV9; j_call: TRBJ2-7; clone_size: few; cdr3_aa: CASSPWTIPYEQYF; cdr3_nt: TGTGCCAGCAGCCCTTGGACTATTCCCTACGAGCAGTACTTC
d_call: NA; v_call: TRBV6-5; j_call: TRBJ2-7; clone_size: NA; cdr3_aa: CASSYSGRDVRYEQYF; cdr3_nt: TGTGCCAGCAGTTACTCAGGGCGGGACGTGAGGTACGAGCAGTACTTC
d_call: TRBD1; v_call: TRBV11-2; j_call: TRBJ2-5; clone_size: few; cdr3_aa: CASRPKTGTGSETQYF; cdr3_nt: TGTGCCAGCAGGCCGAAAACCGGGACAGGGTCAGAGACCCAGTACTTC
d_call: NA; v_call: TRBV4-1; j_call: TRBJ2-6; clone_size: few; cdr3_aa: CASSHPRGSGANVLTF; cdr3_nt: TGCGCCAGCAGCCATCCCAGGGGATCTGGGGCCAACGTCCTGACTTTC
d_call: TRBD1; v_call: TRBV5-8; j_call: TRBJ2-2; clone_size: NA; cdr3_aa: CASSLTGVNTGELFF; cdr3_nt: TGTGCCAGCAGCTTGACAGGGGTGAACACCGGGGAGCTGTTTTTT
d_call: TRBD2; v_call: TRBV11-3; j_call: TRBJ2-2; clone_size: NA; cdr3_aa: CASSPRLAGDGELFF; cdr3_nt: TGTGCCAGCAGCCCGAGACTAGCGGGAGACGGGGAGCTGTTTTTT
d_call: NA; v_call: TRBV2; j_call: TRBJ2-2; clone_size: NA; cdr3_aa: CASSEVRNTGELFF; cdr3_nt: TGTGCCAGCAGTGAAGTGAGGAACACCGGGGAGCTGTTTTTT
d_call: NA; v_call: TRBV21-1; j_call: TRBJ1-3; clone_size: NA; cdr3_aa: CASSKSVGDRRSGNTIYF; cdr3_nt: TGTGCCAGCAGCAAATCAGTAGGGGACAGACGCTCTGGAAACACCATATATTTT
d_call: TRBD1; v_call: TRBV30; j_call: TRBJ2-3; clone_size: NA; cdr3_aa: CAWSGGQITDTQYF; cdr3_nt: TGTGCCTGGAGTGGGGGACAGATCACAGATACGCAGTATTTT
d_call: TRBD1; v_call: TRBV28; j_call: TRBJ2-3; clone_size: NA; cdr3_aa: CASIGAGGSNTQYF; cdr3_nt: TGTGCCAGCATTGGGGCAGGGGGCAGTAATACGCAGTATTTT
d_call: TRBD2; v_call: TRBV18; j_call: TRBJ2-2; clone_size: once; cdr3_aa: CASSVPSGTVTTGELFF; cdr3_nt: TGTGCCAGCTCAGTCCCTAGCGGAACCGTAACAACCGGGGAGCTGTTTTTT
d_call: NA; v_call: TRBV25-1; j_call: TRBJ2-2; clone_size: NA; cdr3_aa: CASSAPGTNTGELFF; cdr3_nt: TGTGCCAGCAGTGCTCCCGGGACGAACACCGGGGAGCTGTTTTTT
d_call: TRBD1; v_call: TRBV28; j_call: TRBJ1-1; clone_size: NA; cdr3_aa: CASTYRGGEAFF; cdr3_nt: TGTGCCAGCACCTACAGGGGGGGTGAAGCTTTCTTT
d_call: NA; v_call: TRBV6-1; j_call: TRBJ2-5; clone_size: NA; cdr3_aa: CASSGRTVETQYF; cdr3_nt: TGTGCCAGCAGTGGACGGACTGTAGAGACCCAGTACTTC
d_call: NA; v_call: TRBV19; j_call: TRBJ2-1; clone_size: NA; cdr3_aa: CASSITGGGLGDEQFF; cdr3_nt: TGTGCCAGTAGTATAACGGGGGGCGGCTTGGGCGATGAGCAGTTCTTC
d_call: NA; v_call: TRBV10-3; j_call: TRBJ1-5; clone_size: NA; cdr3_aa: CAIRQDSNQPQHF; cdr3_nt: TGTGCCATCAGACAGGACAGCAATCAGCCCCAGCATTTT
d_call: TRBD1; v_call: TRBV27; j_call: TRBJ2-3; clone_size: NA; cdr3_aa: CASSLRQGVTDTQYF; cdr3_nt: TGTGCCAGCAGTTTACGGCAGGGGGTCACAGATACGCAGTATTTT
d_call: NA; v_call: TRBV5-1; j_call: TRBJ2-5; clone_size: NA; cdr3_aa: CASSLGAQSETQYF; cdr3_nt: TGCGCCAGCAGCTTGGGGGCGCAATCCGAGACCCAGTACTTC
d_call: NA; v_call: TRBV7-9; j_call: TRBJ2-1; clone_size: NA; cdr3_aa: CASSLGPSEQFF; cdr3_nt: TGTGCCAGCAGCTTAGGGCCCAGTGAGCAGTTCTTC
d_call: NA; v_call: TRBV28; j_call: TRBJ1-4; clone_size: NA; cdr3_aa: CASSPSRGGVETNEKLFF; cdr3_nt: TGTGCCAGCAGCCCCTCGAGAGGAGGGGTTGAAACTAATGAAAAACTGTTTTTT
d_call: TRBD1; v_call: TRBV4-3; j_call: TRBJ2-3; clone_size: NA; cdr3_aa: CASSQGGQDTDTQYF; cdr3_nt: TGCGCCAGCAGCCAAGGGGGACAGGACACAGATACGCAGTATTTT
d_call: TRBD1; v_call: TRBV7-9; j_call: TRBJ2-3; clone_size: NA; cdr3_aa: CAIIEDFDRAADTQYF; cdr3_nt: TGTGCCATCATAGAAGATTTTGACAGGGCAGCAGATACGCAGTATTTT
d_call: NA; v_call: TRBV6-1; j_call: TRBJ2-7; clone_size: NA; cdr3_aa: CASSTQEGPYEQYF; cdr3_nt: TGTGCCAGCAGTACACAGGAGGGGCCCTACGAGCAGTACTTC
d_call: TRBD1; v_call: TRBV5-4; j_call: TRBJ1-1; clone_size: NA; cdr3_aa: CASSESGQGYEAFF; cdr3_nt: TGTGCCAGCAGCGAGTCAGGACAGGGTTATGAAGCTTTCTTT
d_call: NA; v_call: TRBV9; j_call: TRBJ1-2; clone_size: NA; cdr3_aa: CASSVGVTVSYGYTF; cdr3_nt: TGTGCCAGCAGTGTCGGAGTGACAGTTTCCTATGGCTACACCTTC
d_call: NA; v_call: TRBV4-2; j_call: TRBJ2-7; clone_size: NA; cdr3_aa: CASSQAGAVYEQYF; cdr3_nt: TGTGCCAGCAGCCAAGCTGGGGCAGTCTACGAGCAGTACTTC
d_call: NA; v_call: TRBV6-5; j_call: TRBJ1-3; clone_size: NA; cdr3_aa: CASSYQRESTIYF; cdr3_nt: TGTGCCAGCAGTTACCAACGGGAAAGCACCATATATTTT
d_call: NA; v_call: TRBV29-1; j_call: TRBJ2-2; clone_size: NA; cdr3_aa: CSAEATFEGGLFF; cdr3_nt: TGCAGCGCAGAAGCCACCTTTGAGGGAGGGCTGTTTTTT
d_call: NA; v_call: TRBV18; j_call: TRBJ1-1; clone_size: NA; cdr3_aa: CASSPSPREEAFF; cdr3_nt: TGTGCCAGCTCACCAAGCCCAAGAGAGGAAGCTTTCTTT